This T cell receptor (beta chain) was found in a study of cytomegalovirus exposure and HLA in healthy donors. Overall study findings and caveats: With high specificity and sensitivity, the classifier reportedly diagnosed cytomegalovirus status.

Of note for this clone: No antigen is known for it.

Profiling relied on immunoSEQ multiplex PCR, and the TCRdb table lists in-frame clones only, not all of them. The sample consists of roughly 240,000 clones, approximately 90% of them appearing once. V shed 6 bases, J shed 4 bases, and the junction held 14 bases outside the gene matches. Germline V CDR1 and CDR2: SGHNT, YYREEE (reference sequence). The CDR3 spans 17 residues. The rearrangement links TRBV5-4 to TRBJ2-5, with 11 bases matching TRBD1. Sequencing input: PBMCs. The sequence derives from a man in his late teens or twenties in good health and CMV-seronegative. The CDR3 coding sequence is TGTGCCAGCACCTCCGGGACAGGGGGATTTTTAGGAGAGACCCAGTACTTC. This translates into CASTSGTGGFLGETQYF. The full variable domain, rest sourced from reference TRBV5-4 and TRBJ2-5, is ETGVTQSPTHLIKTRGQQVTLRCSSQSGHNTVSWYQQALGQGPQFIFQYYREEENGRGNFPPRFSGLQFPNYSSELNVNALELDDSALYLCASTSGTGGFLGETQYFGPGTRLLVL.